The clone carrying this T cell receptor beta chain has just a few counts. This entry is derived from a study of spatial heterogeneity in lung cancer. TCRdb re-called the 5' RACE reads with MiXCR, one entry per CDR3 protein. This table holds fewer than 150,000 distinct CDR3 sequences, 10% to 11% found once. The V segment lost 3 bases and the J segment 7 bases; nucleotides outside the gene matches: 11. Germline V gene lookup returns CDR1 DFQATT and CDR2 SNEGSKA (reference sequence). There are 15 residues in the CDR3. The sample's time point: blood at routine non-recurrence follow-up after resection. Sequencing was performed on whole RNA extracted from tumor and nontumor lung tissue, or from frozen PBMC, and the material was left unsorted.

The clonotype originates from a female donor with early-stage non-small cell lung cancer. The J gene is TRBJ2-4, the V gene TRBV20-1; 8 positions match TRBD2. The specimen comprised PBMCs, sampled at follow-up. As DNA, the CDR3 is TGCAGTGCTAGGGATTTAGGGACTAGTTTCAACATTCAGTACTTC. Protein product: CSARDLGTSFNIQYF.